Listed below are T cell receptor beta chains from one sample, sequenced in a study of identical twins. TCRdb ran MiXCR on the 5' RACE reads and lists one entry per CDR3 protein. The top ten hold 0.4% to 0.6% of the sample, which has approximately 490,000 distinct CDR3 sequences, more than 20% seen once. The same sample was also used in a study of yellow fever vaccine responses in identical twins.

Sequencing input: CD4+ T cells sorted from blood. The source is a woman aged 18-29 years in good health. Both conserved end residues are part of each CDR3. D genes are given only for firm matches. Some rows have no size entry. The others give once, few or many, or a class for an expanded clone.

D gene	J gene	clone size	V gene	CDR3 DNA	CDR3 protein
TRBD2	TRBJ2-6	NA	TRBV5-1	TGCGCCAGCAGCCAGTCTTTGACTAGCGTTTTTGCTGGGGCCAACGTCCTGACTTTC	CASSQSLTSVFAGANVLTF
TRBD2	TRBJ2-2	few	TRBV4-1	TGCGCCAGCAGCCATCCAAGGCTCGGACTAGCGAAGGCCGGGGAGCTGTTTTTT	CASSHPRLGLAKAGELFF
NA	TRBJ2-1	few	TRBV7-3	TGTGCCAGCAGCCTAGAAGGGCCCAGCTCCCATGAGCAGTTCTTC	CASSLEGPSSHEQFF
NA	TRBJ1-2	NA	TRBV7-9	TGTGCCAGCAGCCGTAGCGGGCGCGCGGATGGCTACACCTTC	CASSRSGRADGYTF
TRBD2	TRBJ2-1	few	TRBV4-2	TGTGCCAGCAGCCAAGCCGGGACTAGCGGGAGTTGGAAGTTCTTC	CASSQAGTSGSWKFF
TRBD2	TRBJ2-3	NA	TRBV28	TGTGCAAGCCGAGGCTCCGGGGGGAACACAGATACGCAGTATTTT	CASRGSGGNTDTQYF
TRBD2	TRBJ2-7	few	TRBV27	TGTGCCAGCAGTTATCTCTCCGGGAGGGGCGAGCAGTACTTC	CASSYLSGRGEQYF
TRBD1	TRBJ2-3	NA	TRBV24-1	TGTGCCACCAGTGATACAGGGGTATTAACAGATACGCAGTATTTT	CATSDTGVLTDTQYF
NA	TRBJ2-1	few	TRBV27	TGTGCCAGCAGTCTTTCAGGAGGATCCTTTAATGAGCAGTTCTTC	CASSLSGGSFNEQFF
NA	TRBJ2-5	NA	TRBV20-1	TGCAGTGCAACGACACCTAAAGAGACCCAGTACTTC	CSATTPKETQYF
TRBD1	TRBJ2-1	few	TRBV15	TGTGCCACCAGCAGAGGTGGGACAGGGGGCGGTGAGCAGTTCTTC	CATSRGGTGGGEQFF
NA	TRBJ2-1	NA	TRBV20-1	TGCAGTGCTAGACCAGTACTAGGGGTATACAATGAGCAGTTCTTC	CSARPVLGVYNEQFF
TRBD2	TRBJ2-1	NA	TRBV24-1	TGTGCCACCAGTGATTTGTGGCGGGAGGAACGGTTCTTC	CATSDLWREERFF
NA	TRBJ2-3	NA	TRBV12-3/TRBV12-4	TGTGCCAGCAGTTTAGACTTGCTTACGCAGTATTTT	CASSLDLLTQYF
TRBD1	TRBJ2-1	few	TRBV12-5	TGTGCTAGTGGCCGGGACAGGGGCAATGAGCAGTTCTTC	CASGRDRGNEQFF
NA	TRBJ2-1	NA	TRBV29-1	TGCAGCGTTGATTTGAAGGGGTACAATGAGCAGTTCTTC	CSVDLKGYNEQFF
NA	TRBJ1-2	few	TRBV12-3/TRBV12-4	TGTGCCAGCAGTTTAAACCTAAGGGGCTATGGCTACACCTTC	CASSLNLRGYGYTF
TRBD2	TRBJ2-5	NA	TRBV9	TGTGCCAGCAGCTCCGAGCGGGGTCTTCAAGAGACCCAGTACTTC	CASSSERGLQETQYF
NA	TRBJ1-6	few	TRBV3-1	TGTGCCAGCAGCCCCGCCACCGTAGGCTATAATTCACCCCTCCACTTT	CASSPATVGYNSPLHF
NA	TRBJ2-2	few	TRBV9	TGTGCCAGCAGCGTCGGCCGCCTGGGCACCGGGGAGCTGTTTTTT	CASSVGRLGTGELFF
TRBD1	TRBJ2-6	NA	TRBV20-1	TGCAGTGCTAGGGTTTTGGGGACAGGGGAAGCTGGGGCCAACGTCCTGACTTTC	CSARVLGTGEAGANVLTF
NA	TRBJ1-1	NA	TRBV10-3	TGTGCCATCAGGTCAACAGGACAAAACACTGAAGCTTTCTTT	CAIRSTGQNTEAFF
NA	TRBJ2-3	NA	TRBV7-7	TGTGCCAGCAGCCCCGCCCGGGCTACCACAGATACGCAGTATTTT	CASSPARATTDTQYF
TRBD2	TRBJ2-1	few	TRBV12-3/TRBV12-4	TGTGCCAGCAGGCCTAGCGGATACAATGAGCAGTTCTTC	CASRPSGYNEQFF
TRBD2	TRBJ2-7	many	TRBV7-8	TGTGCCAGCAGCTTAGGGACTAGCGGGAGTTGGCAGTACTTC	CASSLGTSGSWQYF
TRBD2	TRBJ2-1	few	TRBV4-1	TGCGCCAGCAGCCAAGGGAAAGCGGGGGCTACCTACAATGAGCAGTTCTTC	CASSQGKAGATYNEQFF
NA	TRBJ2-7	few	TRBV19	TGTGCCAGTAGTGCCCGGCCAGCAGGGTACGAGCAGTACTTC	CASSARPAGYEQYF
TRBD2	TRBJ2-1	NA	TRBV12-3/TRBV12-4	TGTGCCAGCACCCCTCTAGCGGGGGGCCACAATGAGCAGTTCTTC	CASTPLAGGHNEQFF
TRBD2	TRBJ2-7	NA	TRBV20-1	TGCAGTGTTTCCCTAGCGGGAGTACCCTACGAGCAGTACTTC	CSVSLAGVPYEQYF
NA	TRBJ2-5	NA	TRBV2	TGTGCCAGCGGGGTAGAACGGACATTTCAAGAGACCCAGTACTTC	CASGVERTFQETQYF
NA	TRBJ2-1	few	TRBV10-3	TGTGCCATCAGAAACAGAGACAATGAGCAGTTCTTC	CAIRNRDNEQFF
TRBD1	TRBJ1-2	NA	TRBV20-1	TGCAGTGCCCCAGGGGGTGCCAGTGGCTACACCTTC	CSAPGGASGYTF
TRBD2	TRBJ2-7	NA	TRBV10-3	TGTGCCATCAGCGAACTAGCGGGAAGGAACGAGCAGTACTTC	CAISELAGRNEQYF
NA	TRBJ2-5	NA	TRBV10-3	TGTGCCATCAGTGTTGCAGACCAAGAGACCCAGTACTTC	CAISVADQETQYF
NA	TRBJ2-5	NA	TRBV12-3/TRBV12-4	TGTGCCAGCAGTTCGCCGTCAAGGACACTCCAAGAGACCCAGTACTTC	CASSSPSRTLQETQYF
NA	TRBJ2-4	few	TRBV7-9	TGTGCCAGCAGCTTAGCTCTGGGACCCAAAAACATTCAGTACTTC	CASSLALGPKNIQYF
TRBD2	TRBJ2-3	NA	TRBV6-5	TGTGCCAGCAGTTCGGGAAGACTAGCGGGAGTATCAGATACGCAGTATTTT	CASSSGRLAGVSDTQYF
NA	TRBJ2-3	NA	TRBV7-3	TGTGCCAGCAGCTCCGTTGGAGGGGGAGGGCCCAGAGATACGCAGTATTTT	CASSSVGGGGPRDTQYF
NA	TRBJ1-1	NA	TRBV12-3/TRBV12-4	TGTGCCAGCAGTTCTATAAGAATTGAAGCTTTCTTT	CASSSIRIEAFF
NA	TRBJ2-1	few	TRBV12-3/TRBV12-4	TGTGCCAGCATCCCCGAGGGGCGGGACTCGAATGAGCAGTTCTTC	CASIPEGRDSNEQFF
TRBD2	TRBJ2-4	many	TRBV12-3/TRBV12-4	TGTGCCAGCAGTGCTGATAGCGGGTTGGCAAACATTCAGTACTTC	CASSADSGLANIQYF
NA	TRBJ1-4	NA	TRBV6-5	TGTGCCAGCAGTTACTCGGACAGCGAGTATGAAAAACTGTTTTTT	CASSYSDSEYEKLFF
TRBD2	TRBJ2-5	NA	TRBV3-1	TGTGCCAGCAGCCAAGAATGGGCGGGAGCGACGGACTTC	CASSQEWAGATDF
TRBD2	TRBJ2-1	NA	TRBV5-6	TGTGCCAGCAGGCTTGATCCCCCCGGGACTAGCGGGAGGGAGGGACTTTACAATGAGCAGTTCTTC	CASRLDPPGTSGREGLYNEQFF
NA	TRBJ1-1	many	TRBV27	TGTGCCAGCTCTTACAGGGTGAACACTGAAGCTTTCTTT	CASSYRVNTEAFF